The TCR beta chain under discussion was sequenced for a study of early stage breast cancer tumors. Background on the study: Among around 12 ER+/PR+/HER2- tumors, eight were ductal, four lobular. Each sample averaged about 9.4-fold read coverage. Findings of the study overall: Most shared enriched TCRB sequences were commonly generated ones.

Only in-frame clones appear in the TCRdb table, and some are missing; sequencing was by immunoSEQ multiplex PCR. The data hold about 51,000 clones, with about three quarters observed a single time. With regard to this clone: What it binds is unknown.

The CDR3 consists of 17 residues. The germline CDR1 and CDR2 sequences are MGHRA and YSYEKL. The V segment lost 4 bases and the J segment 7 bases; nucleotides outside the gene matches: 10. V is TRBV4-1 and J is TRBJ2-1; TRBD2 agrees at 13 bases. Sequences were obtained from blood. The origin of this receptor is a person in their 40s with breast cancer. In nucleotides, the CDR3 is TGCGCCAGCAGCCTATTAGGACTAGCGGGAGTTTCTAATGAGCAGTTCTTC. Translation gives CASSLLGLAGVSNEQFF.